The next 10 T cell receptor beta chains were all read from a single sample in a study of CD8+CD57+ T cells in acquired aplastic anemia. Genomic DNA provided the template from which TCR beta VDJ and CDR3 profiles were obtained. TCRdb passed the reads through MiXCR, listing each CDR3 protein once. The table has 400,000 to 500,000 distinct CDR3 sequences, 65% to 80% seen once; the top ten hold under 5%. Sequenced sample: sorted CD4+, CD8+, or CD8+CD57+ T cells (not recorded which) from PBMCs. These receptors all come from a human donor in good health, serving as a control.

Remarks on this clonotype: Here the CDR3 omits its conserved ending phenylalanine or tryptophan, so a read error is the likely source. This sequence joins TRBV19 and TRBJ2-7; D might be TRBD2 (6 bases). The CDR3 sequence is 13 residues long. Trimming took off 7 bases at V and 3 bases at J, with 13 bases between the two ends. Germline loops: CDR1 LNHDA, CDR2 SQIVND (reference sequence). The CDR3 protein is CASKGLRDYEQYS. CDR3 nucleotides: TGTGCCAGTAAGGGGCTGCGGGACTACGAGCAGTACTCT.

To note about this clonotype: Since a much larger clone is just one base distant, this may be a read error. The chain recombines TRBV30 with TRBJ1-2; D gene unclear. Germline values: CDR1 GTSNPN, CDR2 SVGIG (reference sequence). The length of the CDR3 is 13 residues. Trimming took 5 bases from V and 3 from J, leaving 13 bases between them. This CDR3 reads CAWGEGRYYGYTF. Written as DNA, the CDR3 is TGTGCCTGGGGGGAGGGAAGGTACTATGGCTACACCTTC.

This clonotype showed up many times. As DNA, the CDR3 is TGTGCCACCAGCAGAGGCGGTTTTGCAGGTGAGCAGTTCTTC. It yields the protein CATSRGGFAGEQFF. The V gene is TRBV15, the J gene TRBJ2-1; D is unclear. V was trimmed by 1 base and J by 9 bases, leaving 13 bases between them. CDR1 LNHNV and CDR2 YYDKDF come from the germline V gene (reference sequence). The CDR3 consists of 14 residues.

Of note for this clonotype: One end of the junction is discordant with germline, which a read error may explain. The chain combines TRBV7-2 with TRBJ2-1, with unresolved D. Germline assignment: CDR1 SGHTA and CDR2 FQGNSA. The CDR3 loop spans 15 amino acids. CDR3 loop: CASSLSHPHSNAQFF. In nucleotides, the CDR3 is TGTGCCAGCAGCTTATCCCATCCACACTCCAATGCGCAGTTCTTC.

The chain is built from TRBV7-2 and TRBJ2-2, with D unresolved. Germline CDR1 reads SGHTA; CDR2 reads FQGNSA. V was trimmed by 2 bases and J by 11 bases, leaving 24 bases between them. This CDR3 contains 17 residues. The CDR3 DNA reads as TGTGCCAGCAGCTTAATCCGAGAAGGCAATGGCTACACCGAGCTGTTTTTT. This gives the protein CASSLIREGNGYTELFF.

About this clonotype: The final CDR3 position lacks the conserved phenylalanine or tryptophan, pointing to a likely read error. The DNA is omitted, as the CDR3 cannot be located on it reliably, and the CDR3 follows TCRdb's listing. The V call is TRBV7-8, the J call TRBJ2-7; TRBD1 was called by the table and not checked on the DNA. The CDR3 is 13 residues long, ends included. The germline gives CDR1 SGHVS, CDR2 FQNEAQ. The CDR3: CASSSGQGTYNEQ.

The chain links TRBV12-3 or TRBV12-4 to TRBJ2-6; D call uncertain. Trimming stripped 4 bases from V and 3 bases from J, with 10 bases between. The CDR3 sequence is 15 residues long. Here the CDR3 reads CASSSLVGGANVLTF. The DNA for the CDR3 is TGTGCCAGCAGTTCGCTGGTGGGTGGGGCCAACGTCCTGACTTTC.

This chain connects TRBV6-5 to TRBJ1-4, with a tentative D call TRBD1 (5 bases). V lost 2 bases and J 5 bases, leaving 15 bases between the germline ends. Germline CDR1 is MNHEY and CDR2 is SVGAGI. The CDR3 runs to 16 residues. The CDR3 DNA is TGTGCCAGCAGTTACGTCGGGACGGGAGGGAATGAAAAACTGTTTTTT. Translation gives CASSYVGTGGNEKLFF.

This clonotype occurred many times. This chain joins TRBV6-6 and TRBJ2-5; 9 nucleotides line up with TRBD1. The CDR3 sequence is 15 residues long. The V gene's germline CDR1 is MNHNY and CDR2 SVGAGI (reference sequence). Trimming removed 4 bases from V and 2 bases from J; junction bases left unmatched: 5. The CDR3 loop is CASSFPGTGQETQYF. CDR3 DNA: TGTGCCAGCAGTTTTCCTGGGACAGGGCAAGAGACCCAGTACTTC.

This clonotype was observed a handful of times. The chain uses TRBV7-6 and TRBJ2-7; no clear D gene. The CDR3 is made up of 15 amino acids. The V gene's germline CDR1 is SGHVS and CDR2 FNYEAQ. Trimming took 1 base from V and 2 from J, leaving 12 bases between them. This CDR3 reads CASSLEGYPTYEQYF. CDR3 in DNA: TGTGCCAGCAGCTTAGAGGGCTATCCGACCTACGAGCAGTACTTC.